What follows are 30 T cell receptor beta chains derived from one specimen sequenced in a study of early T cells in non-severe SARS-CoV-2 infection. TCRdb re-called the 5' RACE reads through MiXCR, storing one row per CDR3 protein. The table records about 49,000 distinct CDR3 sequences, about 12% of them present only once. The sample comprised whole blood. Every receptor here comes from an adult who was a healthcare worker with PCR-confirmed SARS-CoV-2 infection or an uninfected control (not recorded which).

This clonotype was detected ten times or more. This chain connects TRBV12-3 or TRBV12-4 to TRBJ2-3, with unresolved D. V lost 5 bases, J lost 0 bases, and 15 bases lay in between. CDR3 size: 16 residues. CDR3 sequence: CASSAGPKWSTDTQYF. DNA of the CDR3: TGTGCCAGCAGTGCCGGACCCAAATGGAGCACAGATACGCAGTATTTT.

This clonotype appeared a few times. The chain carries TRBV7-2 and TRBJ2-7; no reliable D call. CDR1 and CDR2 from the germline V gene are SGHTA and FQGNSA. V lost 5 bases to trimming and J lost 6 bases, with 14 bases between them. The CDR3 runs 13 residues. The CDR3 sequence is CASSLGSSGEQYF. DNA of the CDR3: TGTGCCAGCAGCCTGGGGTCGTCGGGCGAGCAGTACTTC.

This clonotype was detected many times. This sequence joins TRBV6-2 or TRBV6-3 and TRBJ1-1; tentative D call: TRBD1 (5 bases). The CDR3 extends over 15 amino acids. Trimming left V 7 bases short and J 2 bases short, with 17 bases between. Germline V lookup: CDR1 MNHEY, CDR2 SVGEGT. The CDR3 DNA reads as TGTGCCAGCACCCCGGGGAACAGGAGAAACACTGAAGCTTTCTTT. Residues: CASTPGNRRNTEAFF.

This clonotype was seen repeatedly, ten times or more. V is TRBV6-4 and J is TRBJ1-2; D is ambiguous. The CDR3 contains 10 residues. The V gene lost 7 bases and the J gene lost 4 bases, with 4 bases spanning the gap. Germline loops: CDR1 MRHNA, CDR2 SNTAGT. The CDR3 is CASNRYGYTF. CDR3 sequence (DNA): TGTGCCAGCAATCGCTATGGCTACACCTTC.

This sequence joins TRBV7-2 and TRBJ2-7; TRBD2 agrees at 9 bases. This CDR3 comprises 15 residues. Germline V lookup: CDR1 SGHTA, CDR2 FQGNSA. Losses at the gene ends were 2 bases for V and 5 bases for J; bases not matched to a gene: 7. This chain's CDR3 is CASSLLSGSSNEQYF. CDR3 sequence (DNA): TGTGCCAGCAGCTTACTTAGCGGGAGTAGCAACGAGCAGTACTTC.

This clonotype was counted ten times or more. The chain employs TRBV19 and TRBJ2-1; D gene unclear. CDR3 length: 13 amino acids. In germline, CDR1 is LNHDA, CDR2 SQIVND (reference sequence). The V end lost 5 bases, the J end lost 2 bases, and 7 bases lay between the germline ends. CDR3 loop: CASSRVPYNEQFF. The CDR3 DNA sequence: TGTGCCAGTAGTCGGGTACCCTACAATGAGCAGTTCTTC.

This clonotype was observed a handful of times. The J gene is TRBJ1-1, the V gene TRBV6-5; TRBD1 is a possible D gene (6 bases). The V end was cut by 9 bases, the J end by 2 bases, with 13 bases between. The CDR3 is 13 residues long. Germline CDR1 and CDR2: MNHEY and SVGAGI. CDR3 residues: CASRWGPNTEAFF. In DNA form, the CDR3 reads TGTGCCAGTCGATGGGGGCCCAACACTGAAGCTTTCTTT.

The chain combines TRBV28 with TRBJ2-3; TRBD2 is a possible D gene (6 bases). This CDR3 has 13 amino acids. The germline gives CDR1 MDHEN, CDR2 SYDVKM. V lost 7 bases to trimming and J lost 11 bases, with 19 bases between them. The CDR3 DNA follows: TGTGCCAGCACTTCCGCGGTCCACGGGGGGCAGTATTTT. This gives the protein CASTSAVHGGQYF. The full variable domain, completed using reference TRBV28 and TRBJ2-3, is DVKVTQSSRYLVKRTGEKVFLECVQDMDHENMFWYRQDPGLGLRLIYFSYDVKMKEKGDIPEGYSVSREKKERFSLILESASTNQTSMYLCASTSAVHGGQYFGPGTRLTVL.

CDR3 sequence: CASSFPGADTQYF. In DNA form, the CDR3 reads TGCGCCAGCAGCTTCCCCGGGGCAGATACGCAGTATTTT. The rearrangement joins TRBV5-1 to TRBJ2-3; D may be TRBD2 (5 bases). Germline V gene data show CDR1 as SGHRS and CDR2 as YFSETQ. This CDR3 spans 13 amino acids. The V and J ends lost 2 bases and 4 bases respectively, with 8 bases between them.

The CDR3 protein is CASSREPYNEQFF. The DNA for the CDR3 is TGTGCCAGCAGTCGGGAACCCTACAATGAGCAGTTCTTC. The chain combines TRBV6-2 or TRBV6-3 with TRBJ2-1, with D perhaps matching TRBD2 (5 bases). Germline V gene sequence: CDR1 MNHEY, CDR2 SVGEGT. The V end was cut by 5 bases, the J end by 2 bases, with 7 bases between. The length of the CDR3 is 13 residues.

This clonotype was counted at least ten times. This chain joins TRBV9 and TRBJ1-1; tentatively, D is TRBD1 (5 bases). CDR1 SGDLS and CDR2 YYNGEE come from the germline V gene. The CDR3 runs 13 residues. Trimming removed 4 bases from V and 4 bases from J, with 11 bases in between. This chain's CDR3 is CASSHGGGTEAFF. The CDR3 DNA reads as TGTGCCAGCAGCCACGGGGGGGGCACTGAAGCTTTCTTT.

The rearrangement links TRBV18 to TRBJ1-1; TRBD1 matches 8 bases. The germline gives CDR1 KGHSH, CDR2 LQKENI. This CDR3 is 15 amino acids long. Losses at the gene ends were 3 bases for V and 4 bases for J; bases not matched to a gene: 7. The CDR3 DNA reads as TGTGCCAGCTCACCCCTCCGACAGGGGAGCACTGAAGCTTTCTTT. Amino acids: CASSPLRQGSTEAFF.

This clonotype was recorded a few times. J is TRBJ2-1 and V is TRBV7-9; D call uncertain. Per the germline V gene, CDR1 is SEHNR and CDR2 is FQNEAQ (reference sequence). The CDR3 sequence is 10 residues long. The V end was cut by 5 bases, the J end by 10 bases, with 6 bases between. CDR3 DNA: TGTGCCAGCAGCCCTGAGGAGCAGTTCTTC. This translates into CASSPEEQFF.

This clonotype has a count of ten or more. CDR3 protein: CASSLSGLNEQFF. CDR3 sequence (DNA): TGTGCCAGCAGCTTAAGTGGGCTAAATGAGCAGTTCTTC. The chain couples TRBV7-9 to TRBJ2-1; no firm D call. Looked up from germline, CDR1 is SEHNR and CDR2 is FQNEAQ (reference sequence). CDR3 length: 13 amino acids. The V end was cut by 2 bases, the J end by 7 bases, with 9 bases between. The full variable domain, completed using reference TRBV7-9 and TRBJ2-1, is DTGVSQNPRHKITKRGQNVTFRCDPISEHNRLYWYRQTLGQGPEFLTYFQNEAQLEKSRLLSDRFSAERPKGSFSTLEIQRTEQGDSAMYLCASSLSGLNEQFFGPGTRLTVL.

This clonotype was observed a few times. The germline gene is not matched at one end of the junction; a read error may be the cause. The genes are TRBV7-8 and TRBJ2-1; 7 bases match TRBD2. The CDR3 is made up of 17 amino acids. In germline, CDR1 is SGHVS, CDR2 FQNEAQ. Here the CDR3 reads CASSLGHLTGGHNEQFF. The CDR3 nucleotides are TGTGCCAGCAGTTTAGGGCATTTGACGGGAGGCCACAATGAGCAGTTCTTC.

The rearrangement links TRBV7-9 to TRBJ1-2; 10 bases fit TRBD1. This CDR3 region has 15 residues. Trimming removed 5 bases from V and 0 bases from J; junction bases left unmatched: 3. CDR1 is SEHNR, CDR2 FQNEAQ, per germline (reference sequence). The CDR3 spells CASSAGTGANYGYTF. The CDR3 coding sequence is TGTGCCAGCAGCGCCGGGACAGGGGCTAACTATGGCTACACCTTC. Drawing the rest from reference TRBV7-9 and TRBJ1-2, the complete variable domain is DTGVSQNPRHKITKRGQNVTFRCDPISEHNRLYWYRQTLGQGPEFLTYFQNEAQLEKSRLLSDRFSAERPKGSFSTLEIQRTEQGDSAMYLCASSAGTGANYGYTFGSGTRLTVV.

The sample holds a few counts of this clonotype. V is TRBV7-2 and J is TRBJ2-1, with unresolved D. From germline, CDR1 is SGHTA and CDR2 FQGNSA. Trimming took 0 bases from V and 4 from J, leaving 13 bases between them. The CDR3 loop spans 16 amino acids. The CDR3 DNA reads TGTGCCAGCAGCTTAGCAAGGCGGACCTTGTACAATGAGCAGTTCTTC. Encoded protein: CASSLARRTLYNEQFF. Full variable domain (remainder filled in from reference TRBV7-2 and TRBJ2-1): GAGVSQSPSNKVTEKGKDVELRCDPISGHTALYWYRQSLGQGLEFLIYFQGNSAPDKSGLPSDRFSAERTGGSVSTLTIQRTQQEDSAVYLCASSLARRTLYNEQFFGPGTRLTVL.

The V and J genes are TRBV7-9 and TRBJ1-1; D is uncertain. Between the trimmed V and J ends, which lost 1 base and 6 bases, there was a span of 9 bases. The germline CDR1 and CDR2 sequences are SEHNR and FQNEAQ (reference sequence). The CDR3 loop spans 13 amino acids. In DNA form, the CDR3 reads TGTGCCAGCAGCTTAGGGGGTAGGCCTGAAGCTTTCTTT. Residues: CASSLGGRPEAFF.

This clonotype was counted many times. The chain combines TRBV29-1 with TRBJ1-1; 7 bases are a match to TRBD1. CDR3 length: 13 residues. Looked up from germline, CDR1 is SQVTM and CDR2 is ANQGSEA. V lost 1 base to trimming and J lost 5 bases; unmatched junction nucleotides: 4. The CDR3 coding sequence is TGCAGCGTTGAAGCTGCAGGGGGTACTGAAGCTTTCTTT. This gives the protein CSVEAAGGTEAFF.

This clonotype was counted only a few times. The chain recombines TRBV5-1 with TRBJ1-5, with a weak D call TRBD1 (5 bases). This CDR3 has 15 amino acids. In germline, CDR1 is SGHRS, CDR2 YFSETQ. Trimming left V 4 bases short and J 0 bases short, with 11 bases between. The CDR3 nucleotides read TGCGCCAGCAGCCTCGACAGTTATAGCAATCAGCCCCAGCATTTT. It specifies CASSLDSYSNQPQHF.

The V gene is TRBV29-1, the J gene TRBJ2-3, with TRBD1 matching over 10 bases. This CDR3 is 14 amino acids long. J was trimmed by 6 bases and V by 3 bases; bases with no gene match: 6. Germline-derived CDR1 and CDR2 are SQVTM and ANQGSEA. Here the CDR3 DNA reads TGCAGCGTTGATGGGGACAGGGGAATGGATACGCAGTATTTT. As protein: CSVDGDRGMDTQYF.

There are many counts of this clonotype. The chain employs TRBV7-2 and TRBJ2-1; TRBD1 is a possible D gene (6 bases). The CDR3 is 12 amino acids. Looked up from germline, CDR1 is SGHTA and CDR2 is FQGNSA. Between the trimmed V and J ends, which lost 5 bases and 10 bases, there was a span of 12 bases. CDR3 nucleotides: TGTGCCAGCAGCCATCCCGGGACAGAGCAGTTCTTC. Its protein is CASSHPGTEQFF.

The CDR3 protein is CASSVAQAGKQYF. The CDR3 region has the DNA TGTGCCAGCAGCGTAGCTCAAGCGGGGAAGCAGTACTTC. The chain combines TRBV9 with TRBJ2-7; 7 bases are shared with TRBD2. Germline-derived CDR1 and CDR2 are SGDLS and YYNGEE. This CDR3 has 13 residues. V lost 0 bases and J lost 8; bases outside the gene matches: 5.

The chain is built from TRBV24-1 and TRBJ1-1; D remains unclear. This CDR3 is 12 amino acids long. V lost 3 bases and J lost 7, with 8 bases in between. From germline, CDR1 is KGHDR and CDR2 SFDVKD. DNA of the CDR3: TGTGCCACCAGTGATCCCAGCGATGAAGCTTTCTTT. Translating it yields CATSDPSDEAFF.

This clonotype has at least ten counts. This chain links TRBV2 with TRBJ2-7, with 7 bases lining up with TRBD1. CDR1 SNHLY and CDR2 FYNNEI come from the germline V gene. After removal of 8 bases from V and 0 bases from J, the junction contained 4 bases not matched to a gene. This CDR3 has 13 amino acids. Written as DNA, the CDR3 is TGTGCCAGCGGGGACAGTGACTCCTACGAGCAGTACTTC. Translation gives CASGDSDSYEQYF.

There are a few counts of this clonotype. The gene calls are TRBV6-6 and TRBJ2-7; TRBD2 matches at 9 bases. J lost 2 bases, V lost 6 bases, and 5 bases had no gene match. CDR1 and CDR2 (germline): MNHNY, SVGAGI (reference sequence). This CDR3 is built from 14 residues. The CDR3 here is CASSAGGGAYEQYF. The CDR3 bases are TGTGCCAGCAGCGCTGGCGGGGGGGCCTACGAGCAGTACTTC.

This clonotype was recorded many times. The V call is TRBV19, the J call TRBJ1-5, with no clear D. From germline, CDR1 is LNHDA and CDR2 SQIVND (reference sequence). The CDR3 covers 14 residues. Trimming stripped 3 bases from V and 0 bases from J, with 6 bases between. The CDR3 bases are TGTGCCAGTAGTATTAAGGGTAGCAATCAGCCCCAGCATTTT. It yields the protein CASSIKGSNQPQHF.

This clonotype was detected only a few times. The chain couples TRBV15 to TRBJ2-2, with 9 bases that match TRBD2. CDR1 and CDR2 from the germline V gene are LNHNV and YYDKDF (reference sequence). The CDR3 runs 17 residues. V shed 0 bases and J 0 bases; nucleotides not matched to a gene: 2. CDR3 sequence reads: CATSRDRLAANTGELFF. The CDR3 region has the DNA TGTGCCACCAGCAGAGACCGACTAGCGGCGAACACCGGGGAGCTGTTTTTT.

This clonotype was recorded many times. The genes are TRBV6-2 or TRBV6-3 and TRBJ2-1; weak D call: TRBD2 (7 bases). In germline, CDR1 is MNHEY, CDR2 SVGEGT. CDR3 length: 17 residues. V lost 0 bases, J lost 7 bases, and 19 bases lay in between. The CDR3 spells CASSYSLRGGGMNEQFF. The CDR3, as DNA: TGTGCCAGCAGTTACTCCCTGAGGGGGGGAGGAATGAATGAGCAGTTCTTC.

The CDR3 region is CASSRTGDGYGYTF. CDR3 DNA: TGTGCCAGCAGCCGGACCGGTGACGGCTATGGCTACACCTTC. J is TRBJ1-2 and V is TRBV6-5; D is undetermined. The CDR3 loop spans 14 amino acids. Trimming took off 6 bases at V and 4 bases at J, with 15 bases between the two ends. Germline V lookup: CDR1 MNHEY, CDR2 SVGAGI.